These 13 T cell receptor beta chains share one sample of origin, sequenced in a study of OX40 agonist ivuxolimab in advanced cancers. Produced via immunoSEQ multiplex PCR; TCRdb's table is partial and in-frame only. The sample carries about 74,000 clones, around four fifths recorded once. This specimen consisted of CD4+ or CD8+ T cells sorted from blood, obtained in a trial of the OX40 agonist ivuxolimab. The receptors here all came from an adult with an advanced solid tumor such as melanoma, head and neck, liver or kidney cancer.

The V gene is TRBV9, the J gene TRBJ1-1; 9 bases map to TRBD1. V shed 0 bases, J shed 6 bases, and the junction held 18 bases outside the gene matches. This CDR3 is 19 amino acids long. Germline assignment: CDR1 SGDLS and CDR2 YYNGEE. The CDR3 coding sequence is TGTGCCAGCAGCGTAGGTAGTGAACGGACAGGGGATATTTACTCTGAAGCTTTCTTT. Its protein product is CASSVGSERTGDIYSEAFF.

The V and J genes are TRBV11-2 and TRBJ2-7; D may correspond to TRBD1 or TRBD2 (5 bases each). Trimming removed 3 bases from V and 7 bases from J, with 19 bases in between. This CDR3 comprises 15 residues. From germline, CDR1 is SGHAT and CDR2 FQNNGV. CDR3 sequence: CASSLAGTAVGEQYF. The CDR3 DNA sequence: TGTGCCAGCAGCTTGGCCGGGACGGCGGTCGGGGAGCAGTACTTC.

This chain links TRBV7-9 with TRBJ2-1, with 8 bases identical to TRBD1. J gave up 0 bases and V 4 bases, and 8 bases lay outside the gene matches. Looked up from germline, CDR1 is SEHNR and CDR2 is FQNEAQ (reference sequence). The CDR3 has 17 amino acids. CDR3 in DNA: TGTGCCAGCAGCTCAACAACCGGGACAGGCTCCTACAATGAGCAGTTCTTC. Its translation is CASSSTTGTGSYNEQFF.

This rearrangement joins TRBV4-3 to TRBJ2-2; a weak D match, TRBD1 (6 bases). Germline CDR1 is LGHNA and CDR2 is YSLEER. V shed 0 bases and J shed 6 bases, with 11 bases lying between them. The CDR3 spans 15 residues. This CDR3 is CASSQDQGLAGELFF. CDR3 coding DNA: TGCGCCAGCAGCCAAGATCAGGGGCTAGCCGGGGAGCTGTTTTTT.

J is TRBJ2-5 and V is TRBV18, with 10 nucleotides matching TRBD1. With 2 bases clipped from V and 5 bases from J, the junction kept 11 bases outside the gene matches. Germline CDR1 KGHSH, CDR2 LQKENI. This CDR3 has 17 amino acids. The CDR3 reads CASSPTRTGGARETQYF. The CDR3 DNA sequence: TGTGCCAGCTCACCAACGAGGACAGGGGGTGCGAGGGAGACCCAGTACTTC.

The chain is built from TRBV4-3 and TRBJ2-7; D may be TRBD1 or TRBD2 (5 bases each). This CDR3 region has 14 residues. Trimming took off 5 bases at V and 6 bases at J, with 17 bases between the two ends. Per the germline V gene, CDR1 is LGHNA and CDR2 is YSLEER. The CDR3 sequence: CASSTRVGVPEQYF. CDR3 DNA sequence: TGCGCCAGCAGCACCCGAGTGGGGGTTCCCGAGCAGTACTTC.

CDR3 coding DNA: TGTGCCAGCAGCGTAGTGGGGGGAGGTGGCACAGATACGCAGTATTTT. It codes for CASSVVGGGGTDTQYF. The V call is TRBV9, the J call TRBJ2-3; a possible D gene is TRBD2 (6 bases). Trimming left V 0 bases short and J 1 base short, with 12 bases between. The V gene's germline CDR1 is SGDLS and CDR2 YYNGEE. The CDR3 spans 16 residues.

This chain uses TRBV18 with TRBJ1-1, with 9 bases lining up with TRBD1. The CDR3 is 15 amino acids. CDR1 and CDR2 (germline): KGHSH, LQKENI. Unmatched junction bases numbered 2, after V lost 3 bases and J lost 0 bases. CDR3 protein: CASSPWTGVNTEAFF. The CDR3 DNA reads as TGTGCCAGCTCACCTTGGACAGGGGTGAACACTGAAGCTTTCTTT.

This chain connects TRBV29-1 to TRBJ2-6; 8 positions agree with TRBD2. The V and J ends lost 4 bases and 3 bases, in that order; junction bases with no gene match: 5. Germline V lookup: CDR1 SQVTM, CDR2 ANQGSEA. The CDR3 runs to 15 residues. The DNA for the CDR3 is TGCAGCGTTGGAGCGGGAGACATTGGGGCCAACGTCCTGACTTTC. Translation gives CSVGAGDIGANVLTF.

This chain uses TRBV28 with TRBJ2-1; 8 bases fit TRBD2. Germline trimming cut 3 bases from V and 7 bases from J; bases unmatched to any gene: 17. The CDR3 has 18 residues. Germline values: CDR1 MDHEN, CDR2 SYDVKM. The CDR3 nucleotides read TGTGCCAGCAGTTTCCCCAATCTAGGGAGCGGGAGCCGGAATGAGCAGTTCTTC. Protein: CASSFPNLGSGSRNEQFF.

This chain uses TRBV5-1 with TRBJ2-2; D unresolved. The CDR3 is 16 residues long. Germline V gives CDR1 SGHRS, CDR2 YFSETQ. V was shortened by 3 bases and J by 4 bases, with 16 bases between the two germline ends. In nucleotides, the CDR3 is TGCGCCAGCAGCTCCGAGACCCGTAAGATCACCGGGGAGCTGTTTTTT. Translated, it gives CASSSETRKITGELFF.

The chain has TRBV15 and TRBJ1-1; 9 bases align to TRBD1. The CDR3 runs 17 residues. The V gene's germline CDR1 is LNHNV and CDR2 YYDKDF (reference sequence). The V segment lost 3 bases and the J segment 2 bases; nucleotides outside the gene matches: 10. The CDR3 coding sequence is TGTGCCACCAGCAGGGGATTACAGGGGGCAGTTAACACTGAAGCTTTCTTT. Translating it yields CATSRGLQGAVNTEAFF.

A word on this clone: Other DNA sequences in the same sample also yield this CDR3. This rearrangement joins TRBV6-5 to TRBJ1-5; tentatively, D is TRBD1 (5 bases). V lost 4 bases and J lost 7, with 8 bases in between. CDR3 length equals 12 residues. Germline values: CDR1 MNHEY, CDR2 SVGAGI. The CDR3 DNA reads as TGTGCCAGCAGTTCATGGGGGCAGCCCCAGCATTTT. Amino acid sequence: CASSSWGQPQHF.